A selection of T cell receptor beta chains follows, all from one sample in a study of cytomegalovirus exposure and HLA in healthy donors. Produced via immunoSEQ multiplex PCR; TCRdb's table is partial and in-frame only. Seen in this sample are 45,000 to 60,000 clones; the ten most common clones hold about 4%. Sequencing was carried out using PBMCs. The source of these receptors is a male donor in good health and CMV-seronegative. The CDR3 runs from the conserved cysteine through the conserved F or W. Each record gives: CDR3 protein, CDR3 DNA, D gene, J gene, clone size, V gene. The D gene is left open where the match is weak. Not every row has a clone size; where given, it reads once, few, many or a size class.

CASSLSGSNYGYTF	TGTGCCAGCAGCTTATCGGGATCCAACTATGGCTACACCTTC	-	TRBJ1-2	-	TRBV7-2
CASSPKTGGLGTGELFF	TGCGCCAGCAGCCCGAAGACAGGGGGTTTAGGAACCGGGGAGCTGTTTTTT	TRBD1	TRBJ2-2	-	TRBV5-1
CASSREGNGYTF	TGTGCCAGTAGTAGGGAGGGCAACGGCTACACCTTC	-	TRBJ1-2	-	TRBV19
CASSLLGSQDGYTF	TGTGCCAGCAGCTTGTTAGGCTCTCAGGATGGCTACACCTTC	-	TRBJ1-2	-	TRBV7-2
CVSSYLTVRGTLNTEAFF	TGTGTCAGCAGTTACTTAACAGTGCGGGGTACCTTGAACACTGAAGCTTTCTTT	-	TRBJ1-1	-	TRBV28
CASSLSGRETDKQYF	TGCGCCAGCAGCTTGTCTGGACGGGAGACAGATAAGCAGTATTTT	-	TRBJ2-3	-	TRBV5-1
CASSTVDSSSYNEQFF	TGTGCCAGTAGTACAGTAGACAGCAGCTCCTACAATGAGCAGTTCTTC	-	TRBJ2-1	-	TRBV19
CASSLPGQGASAFF	TGTGCCAGCAGCTTACCGGGACAGGGGGCAAGCGCTTTCTTT	TRBD1	TRBJ1-1	-	TRBV7-9
CASSAKGQVASPLHF	TGTGCCAGCAGTGCAAAGGGACAGGTAGCTTCACCCCTCCACTTT	TRBD1	TRBJ1-6	-	TRBV6-5
CASSTLDRVSPGVLFF	TGTGCCAGTAGCACTTTGGACAGGGTATCCCCTGGGGTACTGTTTTTT	TRBD1	TRBJ1-4	-	TRBV19
CASSFYRSSYEQYF	TGTGCCAGCAGTTTTTACCGGAGCTCCTACGAGCAGTACTTC	-	TRBJ2-7	-	TRBV28
CACRRGGGEQFF	TGTGCCTGCAGGCGGGGGGGCGGTGAGCAGTTCTTC	TRBD2	TRBJ2-1	-	TRBV30
CASSPPGGRYEQYF	TGTGCCAGCAGTCCTCCGGGGGGCCGGTACGAGCAGTACTTC	-	TRBJ2-7	-	TRBV6-5
CASSFLPAGGRQETQYF	TGTGCCAGCAGCTTTCTCCCAGCGGGAGGTCGTCAAGAGACCCAGTACTTC	TRBD2	TRBJ2-5	-	TRBV7-2
CASSDRDKNIQYF	TGTGCCAGCAGTGACAGGGACAAAAACATTCAGTACTTC	TRBD1	TRBJ2-4	large	TRBV28
CAWSVPGTGGYEQYF	TGTGCCTGGAGTGTACCCGGGACAGGGGGCTACGAGCAGTACTTC	TRBD1	TRBJ2-7	-	TRBV30
CASRLHPTGELFF	TGTGCCAGCAGGTTACATCCCACCGGGGAGCTGTTTTTT	-	TRBJ2-2	-	TRBV28
CASSHPSRLETQYF	TGTGCCAGCAGTCACCCAAGCAGGTTGGAGACCCAGTACTTC	-	TRBJ2-5	-	TRBV6-5
CSVADRAPRGEQYF	TGCAGCGTCGCTGACAGGGCCCCCCGGGGGGAGCAGTACTTC	-	TRBJ2-7	-	TRBV29-1
CATSPGAGRNLAGELFF	TGTGCCACCAGCCCCGGGGCGGGACGGAACTTGGCCGGGGAGCTGTTTTTT	-	TRBJ2-2	-	TRBV15
CASSQEEGTRSRDTQYF	TGCGCCAGCAGCCAAGAGGAAGGCACTAGGAGTAGAGATACGCAGTATTTT	-	TRBJ2-3	-	TRBV4-1
CASSLDLLGQGGELFF	TGTGCCAGCAGCTTAGATCTTCTCGGACAGGGCGGGGAGCTGTTTTTT	TRBD1	TRBJ2-2	-	TRBV11-2
CASRDRTKNIQYF	TGTGCCAGCAGGGACAGGACTAAAAACATTCAGTACTTC	TRBD1	TRBJ2-4	-	TRBV28
CASSQDINRVSDEQFF	TGCGCCAGCAGCCAAGATATCAACAGGGTAAGCGATGAGCAGTTCTTC	-	TRBJ2-1	-	TRBV4-3
CASSFPTGLAEELYNEQFF	TGTGCCAGCAGTTTCCCCACAGGACTAGCGGAAGAACTTTACAATGAGCAGTTCTTC	TRBD2	TRBJ2-1	-	TRBV28
CASSFGLDTQYF	TGTGCCAGCAGCTTCGGACTAGATACGCAGTATTTT	-	TRBJ2-3	-	TRBV7-9
CASSSQPRDRLYF	TGTGCCAGCAGCTCCCAACCGAGGGACAGACTGTATTTT	TRBD1	TRBJ2-3	-	TRBV7-3
CAISDLANYGYTF	TGTGCCATCAGTGACCTTGCTAACTATGGCTACACCTTC	-	TRBJ1-2	-	TRBV10-3
CASRWTAMNTEAFF	TGTGCCAGCAGGTGGACAGCCATGAACACTGAAGCTTTCTTT	-	TRBJ1-1	-	TRBV6-5
CSVEGGSSGSINRYEQYF	TGCAGCGTTGAGGGCGGAAGTAGCGGGAGTATTAATCGCTACGAGCAGTACTTC	TRBD2	TRBJ2-7	-	TRBV29-1
CASSPDSNTGELFF	TGTGCCAGCAGCCCCGACTCGAACACCGGGGAGCTGTTTTTT	-	TRBJ2-2	-	TRBV5-4
CASSRSDGTEAFF	TGTGCCAGCAGCAGAAGCGACGGGACTGAAGCTTTCTTT	-	TRBJ1-1	-	TRBV5-4
CASSYSPGQGTYEQYF	TGTGCCAGCAGTTACTCCCCAGGACAGGGTACCTACGAGCAGTACTTC	TRBD1	TRBJ2-7	-	TRBV6-7
CAWSVSGRPTGELFF	TGTGCCTGGAGTGTTAGCGGGCGACCGACCGGGGAGCTGTTTTTT	TRBD2	TRBJ2-2	-	TRBV30
CASSDEFGNTIYF	TGCGCCAGCAGTGATGAGTTCGGAAACACCATATATTTT	-	TRBJ1-3	-	TRBV10-2
CASSSYPQETQYF	TGTGCCAGCAGCTCCTATCCCCAAGAGACCCAGTACTTC	-	TRBJ2-5	-	TRBV5-6
CASSLGTGEGQYF	TGTGCCAGCAGCTTGGGGACAGGGGAGGGCCAGTACTTC	TRBD1	TRBJ2-5	-	TRBV5-5
CASTEDRAVSSDNEQFF	TGTGCCAGCACCGAGGACAGGGCCGTTAGCTCCGACAATGAGCAGTTCTTC	TRBD1	TRBJ2-1	-	TRBV7-2
CSVAQGLNTEAFF	TGCAGCGTGGCACAGGGGTTGAACACTGAAGCTTTCTTT	TRBD1	TRBJ1-1	-	TRBV29-1
CASSGPYQAQHF	TGTGCCAGCAGCGGCCCCTACCAGGCCCAGCATTTT	-	TRBJ1-5	-	TRBV7-8
CASSSRGNEQFF	TGTGCCAGCAGCTCCCGGGGCAATGAGCAGTTCTTC	-	TRBJ2-1	-	TRBV7-6
CAWRNLAGTDTQYF	TGTGCCTGGAGAAACCTAGCGGGCACAGATACGCAGTATTTT	TRBD2	TRBJ2-3	-	TRBV30
CASSLNSGGLYEQYF	TGTGCCAGCAGCTTAAATAGCGGGGGGCTCTACGAGCAGTACTTC	TRBD2	TRBJ2-7	-	TRBV7-2
CAISKLEGDWYGYTF	TGTGCCATCAGTAAATTAGAAGGGGATTGGTATGGCTACACCTTC	-	TRBJ1-2	-	TRBV10-3
CASSQGPPHTGKAEAFF	TGCGCCAGCAGTCAAGGGCCCCCACACACAGGGAAGGCTGAAGCTTTCTTT	-	TRBJ1-1	-	TRBV4-3
CASSQEGGGGGWEQFF	TGCGCCAGCAGCCAAGAGGGGGGGGGCGGGGGGTGGGAGCAGTTCTTC	TRBD2	TRBJ2-1	-	TRBV4-3
CASSLEARLTTYEQYF	TGTGCCAGCAGCTTAGAGGCCCGATTAACTACCTACGAGCAGTACTTC	-	TRBJ2-7	-	TRBV11-2
CASSREAGQGAIGYTF	TGTGCCAGCAGTCGTGAAGCAGGGCAGGGGGCGATTGGCTACACCTTC	TRBD1	TRBJ1-2	-	TRBV11-1
CASSLVIPGGTDTQYF	TGCGCCAGCAGCTTGGTGATCCCCGGGGGCACAGATACGCAGTATTTT	-	TRBJ2-3	-	TRBV5-1
CASSLTGSTGELFF	TGCGCCAGCAGCTTGACAGGGTCCACCGGGGAGCTGTTTTTT	-	TRBJ2-2	-	TRBV5-1
CASRSGTGLHTEAFF	TGTGCCAGCAGGTCCGGGACAGGGTTACACACTGAAGCTTTCTTT	TRBD1	TRBJ1-1	-	TRBV5-4
CASSLGQSNQPQHF	TGTGCCAGCAGCTTAGGACAAAGCAATCAGCCCCAGCATTTT	-	TRBJ1-5	-	TRBV7-9
CASSEDPGSGYTF	TGTGCCAGCAGTGAAGACCCAGGGTCTGGCTACACCTTC	-	TRBJ1-2	-	TRBV6-1
CASRPQGGSAEAFF	TGTGCCAGTAGACCACAGGGGGGCTCCGCTGAAGCTTTCTTT	TRBD1	TRBJ1-1	-	TRBV19
CSVSSASGSINEQFF	TGCAGCGTTTCCTCAGCTAGCGGGAGTATCAATGAGCAGTTCTTC	TRBD2	TRBJ2-1	-	TRBV29-1